Below are 15 T cell receptor beta chains sequenced from a single sample in a study of shared clonotypes between healthy human individuals. The table came from immunoSEQ multiplex PCR; TCRdb's copy has only in-frame clones and leaves some out. The table lists about 2.3 million clones, approximately 90% of them singletons. Sequenced: naive CD4+ T cells from PBMCs. Subset of the sample: CD45RA+ positively selected. The receptors here all came from a man between 18 and 29 years old in good health. Some clones in this sample may be carry-over from other donors' samples.

The gene calls are TRBV28 and TRBJ1-1; tentative D call: TRBD1 (5 bases). The length of the CDR3 is 17 residues. Germline values: CDR1 MDHEN, CDR2 SYDVKM. Trimming took off 4 bases at V and 3 bases at J, with 21 bases between the two ends. The CDR3 sequence is CASSSYPPLSGDTEAFF. The CDR3 DNA reads TGTGCCAGCAGTTCCTACCCTCCCCTCTCGGGGGACACTGAAGCTTTCTTT. Based on the CDR3 plus reference TRBV28 and TRBJ1-1, the full variable domain is DVKVTQSSRYLVKRTGEKVFLECVQDMDHENMFWYRQDPGLGLRLIYFSYDVKMKEKGDIPEGYSVSREKKERFSLILESASTNQTSMYLCASSSYPPLSGDTEAFFGQGTRLTVV.

The J gene is TRBJ2-7, the V gene TRBV4-3, with D unresolved. Germline V gives CDR1 LGHNA, CDR2 YSLEER. CDR3 length: 14 residues. V was trimmed by 1 base and J by 2 bases, leaving 9 bases between them. The CDR3 DNA reads TGCGCCAGCAGCCAAGGTTCTCGAACCTACGAGCAGTACTTC. As protein: CASSQGSRTYEQYF.

The chain uses TRBV28 and TRBJ2-1; weak D call: TRBD1 (7 bases). This CDR3 spans 15 amino acids. Trimming cost V 6 bases and J 4 bases, with 16 bases left between them. Germline assignment: CDR1 MDHEN and CDR2 SYDVKM. The CDR3: CASSHSGGGYNEQFF. CDR3 sequence (DNA): TGTGCCAGCAGCCACTCAGGGGGAGGTTACAATGAGCAGTTCTTC.

Concerning this clone itself: This CDR3 is also generated by other DNA sequences in the sample. The chain is built from TRBV5-1 and TRBJ2-7; TRBD1 is a possible D gene (6 bases). From germline, CDR1 is SGHRS and CDR2 YFSETQ. This CDR3 contains 14 residues. V lost 3 bases and J lost 3, with 13 bases in between. The CDR3 sequence is CASSSGQGFYEQYF. In DNA, the CDR3 is TGCGCCAGCAGCTCGGGGCAGGGGTTCTACGAGCAGTACTTC.

This rearrangement joins TRBV11-1 to TRBJ1-1; 8 bases align to TRBD1. Germline CDR1 SGHAT, CDR2 FQDESV (reference sequence). CDR3 length equals 15 residues. After removal of 3 bases from V and 3 bases from J, the junction contained 6 bases not matched to a gene. DNA for the CDR3: TGTGCCAGCAGCTTGGCCGGGACAGGCTACACTGAAGCTTTCTTT. Amino acids: CASSLAGTGYTEAFF.

This chain joins TRBV2 and TRBJ2-3, with D perhaps matching TRBD2 (7 bases). CDR1 is SNHLY, CDR2 FYNNEI, per germline. The CDR3 length is 14 residues. V shed 11 bases and J shed 5 bases, with 20 bases lying between them. CDR3 sequence reads: CASSVGGLLDTQYF. Written as DNA, the CDR3 is TGTGCCTCATCGGTCGGGGGGCTCTTAGATACGCAGTATTTT. The complete variable domain, with remaining parts taken from reference TRBV2 and TRBJ2-3, reads EPEVTQTPSHQVTQMGQEVILRCVPISNHLYFYWYRQILGQKVEFLVSFYNNEISEKSEIFDDQFSVERPDGSNFTLKIRSTKLEDSAMYFCASSVGGLLDTQYFGPGTRLTVL.

The V call is TRBV4-3, the J call TRBJ1-5, with D unclear. V lost 3 bases, J lost 3 bases, and 24 bases lay in between. The CDR3 runs 19 residues. CDR1 and CDR2 from the germline V gene are LGHNA and YSLEER. CDR3 sequence reads: CASSHDTTRPLRVNQPQHF. CDR3 sequence (DNA): TGCGCCAGCAGCCATGATACCACCCGACCTCTCCGGGTCAATCAGCCCCAGCATTTT.

The chain recombines TRBV7-9 with TRBJ1-3; 10 bases fit TRBD1. CDR3 size: 19 residues. Looked up from germline, CDR1 is SEHNR and CDR2 is FQNEAQ (reference sequence). V was pared by 3 bases and J by 0 bases, with 11 bases of the junction left unmatched. Here the CDR3 DNA reads TGTGCCAGCAGCTTCCGCGGAGGACAGGGGGTGAGCTCTGGAAACACCATATATTTT. Encoded protein: CASSFRGGQGVSSGNTIYF.

The V and J genes are TRBV6-1 and TRBJ2-1; 7 nucleotides align to TRBD2. The CDR3 length is 16 residues. The trim removed 4 bases at V and 0 bases at J, leaving 6 bases unmatched. CDR1 is MNHNS, CDR2 SASEGT, per germline. Here the CDR3 DNA reads TGTGCCAGCAGTGGCTATCTAGCGGTCTCCTACAATGAGCAGTTCTTC. It is translated as CASSGYLAVSYNEQFF.

This clone was recorded only once. The CDR3 is CASRKPSRDEQYF. In DNA form, the CDR3 reads TGTGCCAGCAGGAAACCCAGCAGGGACGAGCAGTACTTC. The rearrangement links TRBV6-5 to TRBJ2-7, with D possibly TRBD1 on 5 matching bases. V lost 6 bases and J lost 5, with 14 bases in between. Germline V CDR1 and CDR2: MNHEY, SVGAGI. This CDR3 region has 13 residues.

V is TRBV10-3 and J is TRBJ2-2, with 11 bases that match TRBD2. V trimming: 0 bases; J trimming: 6 bases; junction bases outside the gene matches: 6. This CDR3 contains 17 residues. Germline-derived CDR1 and CDR2 are ENHRY and SYGVKD. CDR3 protein: CAISESAGTSGPGELFF. CDR3 DNA sequence: TGTGCCATCAGTGAGTCAGCCGGGACTAGCGGTCCCGGGGAGCTGTTTTTT.

This sequence joins TRBV5-1 and TRBJ2-2; D unresolved. Germline V gene lookup returns CDR1 SGHRS and CDR2 YFSETQ. Trimming left V 4 bases short and J 3 bases short, with 4 bases between. The CDR3 extends over 12 amino acids. CDR3 nucleotides: TGCGCCAGCAGCCAGGACACCGGGGAGCTGTTTTTT. Its protein is CASSQDTGELFF.

V is TRBV5-6 and J is TRBJ2-7, with D unresolved. This CDR3 contains 13 residues. Trimming took off 2 bases at V and 7 bases at J, with 13 bases between the two ends. The germline V gene has CDR1 SGHDT and CDR2 YYEEEE. CDR3 nucleotides: TGTGCCAGCAGCTTCAAAAGATTCGAGGAGCAGTACTTC. Encoded protein: CASSFKRFEEQYF.

This chain joins TRBV19 and TRBJ1-4, with D hard to call. Germline CDR1 reads LNHDA; CDR2 reads SQIVND (reference sequence). V dropped 4 bases and J dropped 3 bases, with 15 bases sitting between them. The CDR3 consists of 16 residues. CDR3 nucleotide sequence: TGTGCCAGTAGTACCCGCCCCGTGCCATCTAATGAAAAACTGTTTTTT. It translates to CASSTRPVPSNEKLFF.

The genes are TRBV20-1 and TRBJ1-2; D is ambiguous. CDR1 and CDR2 (germline): DFQATT, SNEGSKA (reference sequence). V was shortened by 4 bases and J by 8 bases, with 11 bases between the two germline ends. The CDR3 has 11 residues. The CDR3 protein is CSANQGDGYTF. The CDR3 DNA is TGCAGTGCTAACCAAGGAGACGGCTACACCTTC.